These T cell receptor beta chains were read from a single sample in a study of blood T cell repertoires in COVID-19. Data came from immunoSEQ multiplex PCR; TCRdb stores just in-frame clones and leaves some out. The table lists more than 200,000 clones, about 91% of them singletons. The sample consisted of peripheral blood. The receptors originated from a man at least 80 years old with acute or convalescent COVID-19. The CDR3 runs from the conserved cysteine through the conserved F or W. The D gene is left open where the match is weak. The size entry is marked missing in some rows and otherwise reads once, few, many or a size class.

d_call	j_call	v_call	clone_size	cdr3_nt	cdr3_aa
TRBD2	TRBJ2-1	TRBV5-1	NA	TGCGCCAGCAGCTTGAGTAGCGGGGGGGCCTATGAGCAGTTCTTC	CASSLSSGGAYEQFF
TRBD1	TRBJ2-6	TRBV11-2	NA	TGTGCCAGCAGCTTAGACCAGGGGGTTTACTCTGGGGCCAACGTCCTGACTTTC	CASSLDQGVYSGANVLTF
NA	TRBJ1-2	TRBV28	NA	TGTGCCAGCAGTTTATCGGTCCTCTATGGCTACACCTTC	CASSLSVLYGYTF
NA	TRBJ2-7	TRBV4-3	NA	TGCGCCAGCAGCCAAGATAGAGGGTCCGTAAGGTACGAGCAGTACTTC	CASSQDRGSVRYEQYF
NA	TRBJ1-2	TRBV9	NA	TGTGCCAGCAGCGTAGGTACGGGTTTAGACTATGGCTACACCTTC	CASSVGTGLDYGYTF
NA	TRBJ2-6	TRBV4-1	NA	TGCGCCAGCAGCCAAGGCCGGGAAGCTGGGGCCAACGTCCTGACTTTC	CASSQGREAGANVLTF
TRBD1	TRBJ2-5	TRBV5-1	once	TGCGCCAGCAGCTGGGGACAGCCCAGGGAGACCCAGTACTTC	CASSWGQPRETQYF
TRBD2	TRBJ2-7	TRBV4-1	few	TGCGCCAGCAGCCAAGCGGGTAGCGGGAGCTACGAGCAGTACTTC	CASSQAGSGSYEQYF
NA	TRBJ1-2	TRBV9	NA	TGTGCCAGCAGCGCCAAGGACAGATTTGGCTACACCTTC	CASSAKDRFGYTF
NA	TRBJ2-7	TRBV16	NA	TGTGCCAGCAGCCCACGGAGTTACGAGCAGTACTTC	CASSPRSYEQYF
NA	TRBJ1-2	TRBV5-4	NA	TGTGCCAGCAGCCCCGACACTTACGGCTACACCTTC	CASSPDTYGYTF
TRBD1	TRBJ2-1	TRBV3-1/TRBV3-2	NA	TGTGCCAGCAGCCAAGATTTTGGACAGGGGTATGAGCAGTTCTTC	CASSQDFGQGYEQFF
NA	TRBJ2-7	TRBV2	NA	TGTGCCAGCAGTTGGGGGGGGCCCTACGAGCAGTACTTC	CASSWGGPYEQYF
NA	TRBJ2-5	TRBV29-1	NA	TGCAGCGCCCCAGGGTCCGGGAGCTTCGGAGAGACCCAGTACTTC	CSAPGSGSFGETQYF
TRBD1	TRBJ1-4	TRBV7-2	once	TGTGCCAGCAGCCCTACCGGGACAGGGGGTGAAAAACTGTTTTTT	CASSPTGTGGEKLFF
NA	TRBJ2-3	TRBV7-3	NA	TGTGCCAGCAGCGGCGGACAGTTGAGGGATACGCAGTATTTT	CASSGGQLRDTQYF
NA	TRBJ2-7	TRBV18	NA	TGTGCCAGCTCACTTTTCAGGGGCGAGCAGTACTTC	CASSLFRGEQYF
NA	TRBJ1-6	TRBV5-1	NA	TGCGCCAGCAGCTCCGGACAGCCGAGCTCCTATAATTCACCCCTCCACTTT	CASSSGQPSSYNSPLHF
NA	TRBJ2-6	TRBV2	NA	TGTGCCAGCAGTGAGGGGCACTTCGCCCCCGGGGCCAACGTCCTGACTTTC	CASSEGHFAPGANVLTF
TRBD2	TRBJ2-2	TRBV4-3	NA	TGCGCCAGCAGCCAACGAGCGGGGGTCGGGACCGGGGAGCTGTTTTTT	CASSQRAGVGTGELFF
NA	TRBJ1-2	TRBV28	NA	TGTGCCAGCAGTCAGCGGACAGCGTTTAACTATGGCTACACCTTC	CASSQRTAFNYGYTF
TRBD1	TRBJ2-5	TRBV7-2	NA	TGTGCCAGCAGCTTAGGCGGGACAGGCCAAGAGACCCAGTACTTC	CASSLGGTGQETQYF
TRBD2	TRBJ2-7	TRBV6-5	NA	TGTGCCAGCAGTTACTCGACAGCGGGAGGGCCGAACGAGCAGTACTTC	CASSYSTAGGPNEQYF
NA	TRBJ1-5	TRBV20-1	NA	TGCAGTGCTAGTCGGAGCAATCAGCCCCAGCATTTT	CSASRSNQPQHF
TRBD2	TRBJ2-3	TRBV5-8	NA	TGTGCCAGCAGTCTACTAGCGGCAGATACGCAGTATTTT	CASSLLAADTQYF
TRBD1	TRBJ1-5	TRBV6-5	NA	TGTGCCACCTACAGGGGCTGGGGCAATCAGCCCCAGCATTTT	CATYRGWGNQPQHF
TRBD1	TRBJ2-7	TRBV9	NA	TGTGCCAGCAGCCCGGACAGGGTGGGGGAGCAGTACTTC	CASSPDRVGEQYF
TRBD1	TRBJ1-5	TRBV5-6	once	TGTGCCAGCAGCTTAGGACAGGGACGATATCAGCCCCAGCATTTT	CASSLGQGRYQPQHF
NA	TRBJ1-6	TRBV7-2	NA	TGTGCCAGCAGCTCGACAGCCATAACTAATTCACCCCTCCACTTT	CASSSTAITNSPLHF
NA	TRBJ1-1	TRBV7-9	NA	TGTGCCAGCAGCTTACGGGGGTCTGAAGCTTTCTTT	CASSLRGSEAFF
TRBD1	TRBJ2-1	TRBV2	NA	TGTGCCAGCAGTGTCGACAGGGGGATCTACAATGAGCAGTTCTTC	CASSVDRGIYNEQFF
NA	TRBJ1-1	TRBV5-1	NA	TGCGCCAGCAGCTTACAGGCCATGAACACTGAAGCTTTCTTT	CASSLQAMNTEAFF
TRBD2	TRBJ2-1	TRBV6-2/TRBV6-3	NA	TGTGCCAGCAGCCGACTAGCTTACAATGAGCAGTTCTTC	CASSRLAYNEQFF
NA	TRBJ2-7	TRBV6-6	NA	TGTGCCTCCATGTTAAGCGGTTCCTACGAGCAGTACTTC	CASMLSGSYEQYF
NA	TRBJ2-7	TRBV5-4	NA	TGTGCCAGCAGCTTGAGCAGGGCCTCATTTTCCTACGAGCAGTACTTC	CASSLSRASFSYEQYF
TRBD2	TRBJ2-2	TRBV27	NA	TGTGCCAGCAGGAAAGCGGGGGGACTCACCGGGGAGCTGTTTTTT	CASRKAGGLTGELFF
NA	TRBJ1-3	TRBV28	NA	TGTGCCAGCAGGGACAGCTCCTCTGGAAACACCATATATTTT	CASRDSSSGNTIYF
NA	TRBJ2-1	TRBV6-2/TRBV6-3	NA	TGTGCCAGCAGCTCCCGGCTAGCTTCGTCCTACAATGAGCAGTTCTTC	CASSSRLASSYNEQFF
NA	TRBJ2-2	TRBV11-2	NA	TGTGCCAGCAGCTTAGGACGACAGTCAACCGGGGAGCTGTTTTTT	CASSLGRQSTGELFF